What follows is one TCR beta chain and its context. Its antigen is undetermined. This sample was taken from a study of Ad26.COV2.S vaccination and SARS-CoV-2 variants. Notes on the study in general: Substantial breadth was reportedly displayed by spike-specific CD8+ and CD4+ T cell responses after vaccination.

This CDR3 spans 19 amino acids. Trimming removed 3 bases from V and 0 bases from J, with 22 bases in between. The germline CDR1 and CDR2 sequences are MNHNS and SASEGT. Clones were sequenced by immunoSEQ multiplex PCR, and TCRdb holds only the in-frame ones, with some missing. Of about 350,000 clones in the sample, about 90% are singletons; the top ten hold roughly 3.9%. This sample comprised peripheral blood, obtained after recovery from COVID-19. This chain links TRBV6-1 with TRBJ2-3, with a tentative D call TRBD2 (6 bases). The TCR sequence derives from a human donor who had recovered from COVID-19. CDR3 protein: CASSEGGWWTTSSTDTQYF. In DNA form, the CDR3 reads TGTGCCAGCAGTGAGGGAGGATGGTGGACAACTTCTAGCACAGATACGCAGTATTTT.